This T cell receptor (beta chain) is from a study of cytomegalovirus exposure and HLA in healthy donors. Study outcomes and limitations: Certain indistinguishable V segments, among them TRBV6-2 and TRBV6-3, were excluded. Most subjects' HLA-A and HLA-B alleles were reportedly predicted from TCR beta sequences.

Trimming removed 6 bases from V and 6 bases from J; junction bases left unmatched: 8. This CDR3 has 15 residues. Germline V gene lookup returns CDR1 MDHEN and CDR2 SYDVKM. The PCR employed 60 Vbeta primers together with 13 Jbeta primers. Sequencing used immunoSEQ multiplex PCR; TCRdb keeps in-frame clones, though not all of them. This sample has about 180,000 clones, with 77% found just once. A remark on this clone: Its antigen is undetermined.

The rearrangement joins TRBV28 to TRBJ1-4; 9 bases fit TRBD1. Sequencing was done on a sample of PBMCs. This TCR derives from a woman aged 25 to 39 in good health and CMV-seropositive. The CDR3 sequence is CASSLNRGLYEKLFF. CDR3 DNA sequence: TGTGCCAGCAGCCTCAACAGGGGGCTATATGAAAAACTGTTTTTT.